This T cell receptor beta chain was sequenced for a study of T cells in Graves' hyperthyroidism and ophthalmopathy. TCR beta CDR3 regions were amplified from RNA transcripts. TCR CDR3 regions were first amplified by RT-PCR with HTBI primers. MiXCR was run by TCRdb on the multiplex PCR reads, yielding one entry per CDR3 protein. The repertoire has some 530,000 distinct CDR3 sequences, 22% of them found once; the top ten carry approximately 54%. This CDR3 has 14 amino acids. V was clipped by 7 bases and J by 6 bases; unmatched bases: 12. Germline V lookup: CDR1 SGHDT, CDR2 YYEEEE. The gene calls are TRBV5-6 and TRBJ2-7, with TRBD1 identical over 8 bases. Specimen: blood. This receptor was identified in a woman between 65 and 79 years old with Graves' ophthalmopathy. DNA for the CDR3: TGTGCCAGCTTTACCGGGACAGGCTTTCTCGAGCAGTACTTC. Translating it yields CASFTGTGFLEQYF.